This TCR beta chain was obtained from a study of cytomegalovirus exposure and HLA in healthy donors. A word on this clone: The antigen remains unidentified. The junction and the germline gene differ at one end; a read error may be behind it.

With 60 Vbeta and 13 Jbeta primers, the PCR was carried out. Profiled with immunoSEQ multiplex PCR; TCRdb holds only in-frame clones, not every one. The table records 110,000 to 150,000 clones, 70% to 80% of them present only once. Germline V gene sequence: CDR1 MNHEY, CDR2 SVGAGI. The CDR3 totals 15 residues. Whole-study results and caveats: Some V segments, including TRBV6-2 and TRBV6-3, were excluded as indistinguishable.

This TCR was sampled from a woman aged 55-75 years in good health and CMV-seropositive. The chain couples TRBV6-5 to TRBJ1-2; D call uncertain. Sequencing input: PBMCs. This CDR3 is CASTYGAGNNYGYTF. The DNA for the CDR3 is TGTGCCAGCACTTACGGTGCCGGGAACAACTATGGCTACACCTTC.